This T cell receptor beta chain was observed in a study of blood T cell repertoires in COVID-19. In the study overall: From T cells, B-cell-depleted T cells, or PBMCs came the material, which was cDNA or gDNA.

In the source study's methods: It was from reference gene primer amplification that nucleated cell counts were estimated. The protocol was immunoSEQ multiplex PCR, while the TCRdb copy is restricted to in-frame clones and leaves out a portion. For V, J and clone size, that table is used; D and trimming come from the DNA. The sample records approximately 37,000 clones, about nine tenths being singletons. Sequences were obtained from peripheral blood. The clonotype comes from a man in his fifties with active COVID-19.

This chain's CDR3 is CASSYNLAGLYNSYNEQFF. The CDR3 DNA reads TGTGCCAGCAGTTACAATCTAGCGGGACTCTACAACTCCTACAATGAGCAGTTCTTC. V usage is TRBV6-2 or TRBV6-3 and J usage is TRBJ2-1, with 9 positions matching TRBD2. The CDR3 runs 19 residues. Germline CDR1 reads MNHEY; CDR2 reads SVGEGT. Trimming at V came to 2 bases and at J to 0 bases, leaving 11 bases not matched to a gene.